A selection of T cell receptor beta chains follows, all from one sample in a study of blood T cell repertoires in COVID-19. TCRdb keeps only in-frame clones here, not all; method: immunoSEQ multiplex PCR. This table has 130,000 to 150,000 clones, 84% appearing once. Input material: PBMCs or T cells enriched from blood (not recorded which). The receptors shown here come from a man between 40 and 49 years old with acute COVID-19. CDR3s include the opening cysteine and the closing phenylalanine or tryptophan. A D gene is named only where the DNA matches it firmly. Clone size is given for some rows only: seen once, a few or many times, or a class if the clone is expanded.

size	V	D	J	length	CDR3	DNA
-	TRBV5-6	-	TRBJ1-4	15	CASSVGPDKNEKLFF	TGTGCCAGCAGCGTGGGGCCCGACAAGAATGAAAAACTGTTTTTT
few	TRBV27	-	TRBJ2-1	15	CASSLFDRMYNEQFF	TGTGCCAGCAGTTTATTCGACAGAATGTACAATGAGCAGTTCTTC
-	TRBV18	-	TRBJ1-6	14	CASSLQGYNSPLHF	TGTGCCAGCTCACTTCAGGGGTATAATTCACCCCTCCACTTT
many	TRBV27	-	TRBJ2-2	13	CASSPTVPGELFF	TGTGCCAGCAGCCCGACTGTCCCCGGGGAGCTGTTTTTT
few	TRBV6-5	TRBD2	TRBJ2-2	14	CASTRTSAAGELFF	TGTGCCAGCACAAGGACTAGCGCGGCCGGGGAGCTGTTTTTT
-	TRBV2	-	TRBJ1-3	13	CASDQGLENTIYF	TGTGCCAGTGACCAGGGCCTCGAAAACACCATATATTTT
-	TRBV9	-	TRBJ2-2	14	CASSVVVGPGELFF	TGTGCCAGCAGCGTAGTTGTGGGCCCCGGGGAGCTGTTTTTT
few	TRBV11-3	-	TRBJ2-1	14	CASSLSRGNNEQFF	TGTGCCAGCAGCCTCTCGCGGGGCAACAATGAGCAGTTCTTC
-	TRBV6-5	TRBD2	TRBJ2-1	14	CASGGEAGRSHQFF	TGTGCCAGCGGGGGGGAGGCGGGTCGATCCCACCAGTTCTTC
-	TRBV7-9	TRBD2	TRBJ2-1	15	CASSLGSGDYNEQFF	TGTGCCAGCAGCTTAGGAAGCGGGGACTACAATGAGCAGTTCTTC
-	TRBV3-1/TRBV3-2	-	TRBJ1-3	18	CASSQDCRVPYSGNTIYF	TGTGCCAGCAGCCAAGATTGCAGGGTCCCCTACTCTGGAAACACCATATATTTT
-	TRBV7-2	-	TRBJ2-1	13	CASSSARGNEQFF	TGTGCCAGCAGCTCGGCCAGGGGTAATGAGCAGTTCTTC
once	TRBV5-8	-	TRBJ1-5	12	CASSLDWQPQHF	TGTGCCAGCAGCTTGGACTGGCAGCCCCAGCATTTT
-	TRBV3-1/TRBV3-2	-	TRBJ2-7	16	CASSQDVQAMPYEQYF	TGTGCCAGCAGCCAAGACGTTCAAGCAATGCCCTACGAGCAGTACTTC
-	TRBV7-9	TRBD1	TRBJ1-1	17	CASSSRPSRDRNTEAFF	TGTGCCAGCAGCTCTCGCCCCAGCCGGGACAGAAACACTGAAGCTTTCTTT
-	TRBV6-5	-	TRBJ1-5	10	CASSDQPQHF	TGTGCCAGCAGCGATCAGCCCCAGCATTTT
-	TRBV5-1	-	TRBJ1-1	13	CASSSGQYTEAFF	TGCGCCAGCAGCTCCGGACAGTACACTGAAGCTTTCTTT
-	TRBV9	-	TRBJ1-6	14	CASSATTSGEALHF	TGTGCCAGCAGCGCCACGACTAGCGGAGAAGCCCTCCACTTT
-	TRBV12-3/TRBV12-4	-	TRBJ1-5	13	CASSFRGNQPQHF	TGTGCCAGCAGTTTTCGGGGTAATCAGCCCCAGCATTTT
-	TRBV18	-	TRBJ2-1	14	CASSPPAGDNEQFF	TGTGCCAGCTCACCACCCGCAGGGGACAATGAGCAGTTCTTC
-	TRBV5-1	TRBD2	TRBJ2-7	17	CASSLGLLAGGSYEQYF	TGCGCCAGCAGCCTGGGACTCCTAGCGGGGGGATCCTACGAGCAGTACTTC
once	TRBV7-9	-	TRBJ2-1	17	CASSPSQLARSYNEQFF	TGTGCCAGCAGCCCCTCCCAGCTAGCTCGGTCCTACAATGAGCAGTTCTTC
-	TRBV5-4	-	TRBJ2-7	14	CASSRTGENYEQYF	TGTGCCAGCAGCCGGACTGGGGAAAACTACGAGCAGTACTTC
-	TRBV5-1	TRBD1	TRBJ2-1	13	CASSPDREDEQFF	TGCGCCAGCAGCCCGGACAGGGAGGATGAGCAGTTCTTC
-	TRBV16	-	TRBJ2-7	13	CASSQMDSYEQYF	TGTGCCAGCAGCCAAATGGACAGTTACGAGCAGTACTTC
-	TRBV4-1	TRBD2	TRBJ2-7	15	CASSQVPGGSYEQYF	TGCGCCAGCAGCCAAGTCCCGGGGGGCTCCTACGAGCAGTACTTC
-	TRBV4-3	-	TRBJ2-7	15	CASSLQQGSSYEQYF	TGCGCCAGCAGCCTTCAGCAGGGAAGCTCCTACGAGCAGTACTTC
-	TRBV28	-	TRBJ2-5	14	CASSSPTIRETQYF	TGTGCCAGCAGTTCCCCTACCATCCGAGAGACCCAGTACTTC
-	TRBV7-8	TRBD2	TRBJ2-1	18	CASSLSGGVASGRDEQFF	TGTGCCAGCAGCTTAAGCGGGGGGGTGGCTAGCGGACGTGATGAGCAGTTCTTC
-	TRBV5-6	-	TRBJ1-2	14	CASSPTGTPYGYTF	TGTGCCAGCAGCCCTACCGGGACACCCTATGGCTACACCTTC
-	TRBV5-1	TRBD2	TRBJ2-2	14	CASSPGLATGELFF	TGCGCCAGCAGCCCCGGACTAGCGACCGGGGAGCTGTTTTTT
-	TRBV5-1	-	TRBJ1-3	16	CASSLSNRNSGNTIYF	TGCGCCAGCAGCTTGTCCAACAGGAACTCTGGAAACACCATATATTTT
once	TRBV9	TRBD1	TRBJ2-3	14	CASSARGRPDTQYF	TGTGCCAGCAGCGCCAGGGGGCGCCCAGATACGCAGTATTTT
once	TRBV6-1	TRBD1	TRBJ1-2	15	CASSEADRASHGYTF	TGTGCCAGCAGTGAAGCGGACAGGGCCTCACATGGCTACACCTTC
few	TRBV5-6	-	TRBJ2-1	12	CASSLYYNEQFF	TGTGCCAGCAGTCTTTATTACAATGAGCAGTTCTTC
-	TRBV7-9	-	TRBJ1-1	12	CASSLAEGRAFF	TGTGCCAGCAGCTTAGCGGAGGGTCGTGCTTTCTTT
-	TRBV9	-	TRBJ1-1	15	CASSVGLLGRTEAFF	TGTGCCAGCAGCGTGGGACTCCTTGGGCGCACTGAAGCTTTCTTT
-	TRBV20-1	TRBD1	TRBJ2-7	12	CSASRQGNEQYF	TGCAGTGCTAGTAGACAGGGAAACGAGCAGTACTTC
few	TRBV5-8	TRBD1	TRBJ1-1	14	CASSPGDRDTEAFF	TGTGCCAGCAGCCCCGGTGACAGGGACACTGAAGCTTTCTTT
-	TRBV5-8	-	TRBJ1-5	17	CASSPPDAWGRDQPQHF	TGTGCCAGCAGCCCCCCGGACGCGTGGGGGCGAGATCAGCCCCAGCATTTT
-	TRBV5-4	TRBD2	TRBJ2-1	17	CASSLRRGGLSYNEQFF	TGTGCCAGCAGCTTGCGGCGGGGGGGATTGTCCTACAATGAGCAGTTCTTC
-	TRBV9	-	TRBJ2-2	18	CASSSGPGTPGVTGELFF	TGTGCCAGCAGCTCGGGCCCCGGGACACCAGGAGTCACCGGGGAGCTGTTTTTT
-	TRBV6-1	-	TRBJ2-1	15	CASSEEGGAYNEQFF	TGTGCCAGCAGTGAAGAAGGGGGGGCCTACAATGAGCAGTTCTTC
few	TRBV19	-	TRBJ2-1	12	CASSIGDNEQFF	TGTGCCAGTAGTATCGGAGACAATGAGCAGTTCTTC
-	TRBV27	-	TRBJ2-1	12	CASSLGSGEQFF	TGTGCCAGCAGTTTAGGGTCGGGAGAGCAGTTCTTC
once	TRBV12-5	-	TRBJ1-2	15	CASGSHLQGIYGYTF	TGTGCTAGTGGTTCGCACCTGCAGGGAATCTATGGCTACACCTTC
-	TRBV19	TRBD1	TRBJ2-7	15	CASSPRAQGVSEQYF	TGTGCCAGTAGTCCGAGAGCACAGGGGGTGAGCGAGCAGTACTTC